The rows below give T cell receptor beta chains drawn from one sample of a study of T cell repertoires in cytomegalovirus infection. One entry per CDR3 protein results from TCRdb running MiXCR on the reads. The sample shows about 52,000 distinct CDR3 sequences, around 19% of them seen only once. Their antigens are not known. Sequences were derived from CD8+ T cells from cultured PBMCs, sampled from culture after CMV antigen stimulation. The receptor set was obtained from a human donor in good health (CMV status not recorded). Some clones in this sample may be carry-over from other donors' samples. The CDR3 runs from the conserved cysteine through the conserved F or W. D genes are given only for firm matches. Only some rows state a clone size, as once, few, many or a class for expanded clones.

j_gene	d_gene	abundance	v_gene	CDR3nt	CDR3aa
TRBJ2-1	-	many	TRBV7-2	TGTGCCAGCGGCGCCGGCGACAGAGCCTACAATGAGCAGTTCTTC	CASGAGDRAYNEQFF
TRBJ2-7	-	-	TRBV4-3	TGCGCCAGCAGCCAAGGACCTCAGTCGAACGAGCAGTACTTC	CASSQGPQSNEQYF
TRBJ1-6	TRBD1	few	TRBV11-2	TGTGCCAGCAGCAAGACAGGGATGGATCCCCTCCACTTT	CASSKTGMDPLHF
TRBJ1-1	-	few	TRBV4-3	TGCGCCAGCAGCCAAGATGGAGGGAACACTGAAGCTTTCTTT	CASSQDGGNTEAFF
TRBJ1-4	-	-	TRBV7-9	TGTGCCAGCAGCCGCACAGGCTCAACTAATGAAAAACTGTTTTTT	CASSRTGSTNEKLFF
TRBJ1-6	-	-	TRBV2	TGTGCCAGCAGTGACCATCCGAGTCCTGGGTCACCCCTCCACTTT	CASSDHPSPGSPLHF
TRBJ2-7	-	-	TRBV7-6	TGTGCCAGCAGCTACAGCACGGGCCCCGGAGCCTACGAGCAGTACTTC	CASSYSTGPGAYEQYF
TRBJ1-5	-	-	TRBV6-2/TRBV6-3	TGTGCCAGCAGTACCTGGACCCGACCCAGCAATCAGCCCCAGCATTTT	CASSTWTRPSNQPQHF
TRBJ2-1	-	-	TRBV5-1	TGCGCCAGCACTGGCACTAGCAATGAGCAGTTCTTC	CASTGTSNEQFF
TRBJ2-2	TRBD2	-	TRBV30	TGTGCCTGGAGTCCCGGGGGACTAGCGGGAAGGGAGGAGCTGTTTTTT	CAWSPGGLAGREELFF
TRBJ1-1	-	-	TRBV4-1	TGCGCCAGCAGCCAAGATCTGGGAGGGGGAGGCTCTGAAGCTTTCTTT	CASSQDLGGGGSEAFF